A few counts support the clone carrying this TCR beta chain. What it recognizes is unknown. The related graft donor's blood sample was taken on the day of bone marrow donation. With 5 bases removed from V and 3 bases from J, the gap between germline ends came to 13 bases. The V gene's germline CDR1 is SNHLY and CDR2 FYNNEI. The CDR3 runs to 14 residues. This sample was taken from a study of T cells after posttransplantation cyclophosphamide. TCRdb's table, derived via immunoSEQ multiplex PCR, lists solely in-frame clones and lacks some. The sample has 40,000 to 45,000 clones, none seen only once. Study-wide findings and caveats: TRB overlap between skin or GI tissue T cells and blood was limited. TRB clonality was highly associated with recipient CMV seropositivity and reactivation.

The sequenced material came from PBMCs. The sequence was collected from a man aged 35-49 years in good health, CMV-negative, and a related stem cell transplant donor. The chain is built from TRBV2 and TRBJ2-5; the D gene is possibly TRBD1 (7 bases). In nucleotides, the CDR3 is TGTGCCAGCAGTCGGACAGGAGGGAAAGAGACCCAGTACTTC. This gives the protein CASSRTGGKETQYF.